The 11 T cell receptor beta chains presented below share a single source sample, sequenced in a study of beta chain features in type 1 diabetes. The whole isolated RNA underwent reverse transcription, so sequencing captured expressed TCRB transcripts. Measured with immunoSEQ multiplex PCR; TCRdb has only the in-frame clones, and not every one. The sample includes about 110,000 clones, under 40% seen only once; the top ten take roughly 0.059%. Material for sequencing was stem cell memory CD4+ T cells from blood. Receptors were obtained from a young woman in good health.

The chain combines TRBV30 with TRBJ2-1; a possible D gene is TRBD2 (5 bases). V lost 1 base and J lost 1, with 11 bases in between. Germline V CDR1 and CDR2: GTSNPN, SVGIG (reference sequence). The CDR3 is 15 residues long. CDR3 in amino acids: CAWSAGDVSYNEQFF. The CDR3 DNA is TGTGCCTGGAGTGCCGGGGATGTGTCCTACAATGAGCAGTTCTTC. The full variable domain, with the rest looked up from reference TRBV30 and TRBJ2-1, is SQTIHQWPATLVQPVGSPLSLECTVEGTSNPNLYWYRQAAGRGLQLLFYSVGIGQISSEVPQNLSASRPQDRQFILSSKKLLLSDSGFYLCAWSAGDVSYNEQFFGPGTRLTVL.

V gene TRBV7-2 combines with J gene TRBJ2-7; a weak D match, TRBD2 (6 bases). The CDR3 sequence is 15 residues long. CDR1 is SGHTA, CDR2 FQGNSA, per germline. V was pared by 1 base and J by 5 bases, with 15 bases between. The CDR3 loop is CASSLGFGSFNEQYF. Written as DNA, the CDR3 is TGTGCCAGCAGCTTAGGTTTCGGGAGTTTCAACGAGCAGTACTTC.

This clone was seen more than once but under ten times. The gene calls are TRBV18 and TRBJ2-5; 10 nucleotides agree with TRBD1. Germline CDR1 reads KGHSH; CDR2 reads LQKENI. The J segment lost 4 bases and the V segment lost 3 bases, leaving 5 bases of the junction unmatched. The CDR3 is made up of 15 amino acids. The CDR3 DNA reads TGTGCCAGCTCACCGAGACAGGGGGCAGGAGAGACCCAGTACTTC. The encoded protein is CASSPRQGAGETQYF.

The rearrangement links TRBV5-4 to TRBJ2-2, with 8 bases fitting TRBD2. Germline CDR1 reads SGHNT; CDR2 reads YYREEE (reference sequence). Losses at the gene ends were 4 bases for V and 6 bases for J; bases not matched to a gene: 5. The CDR3 covers 14 residues. In nucleotides, the CDR3 is TGTGCCAGCAGCGTGGGACTAGGGGCCGGGGAGCTGTTTTTT. Translating gives CASSVGLGAGELFF.

This chain's CDR3 is CASSLMGTSGSSTDTQYF. The CDR3 bases are TGTGCCAGCAGCTTAATGGGGACTAGCGGTTCTAGCACAGATACGCAGTATTTT. The chain recombines TRBV7-3 with TRBJ2-3, with 11 bases aligning to TRBD2. V trimming: 1 base; J trimming: 0 bases; junction bases outside the gene matches: 6. Germline lookup yields CDR1 SGHTA and CDR2 FQGTGA. This CDR3 has 18 amino acids.

This clone was counted between two and nine times. The chain carries TRBV9 and TRBJ2-7, with TRBD1 as a possible D gene (6 bases). From germline, CDR1 is SGDLS and CDR2 YYNGEE. The CDR3 has 16 amino acids. V was trimmed by 4 bases and J by 3 bases, leaving 20 bases between them. The CDR3 nucleotides are TGTGCCAGCAGCCCCACCCCGGGACACTATGGCTACGAGCAGTACTTC. Its translation: CASSPTPGHYGYEQYF.

The chain has TRBV19 and TRBJ2-1; D is perhaps TRBD1 (5 bases). The CDR3 runs 14 residues. Germline lookup yields CDR1 LNHDA and CDR2 SQIVND (reference sequence). V shed 5 bases and J shed 7 bases, with 15 bases lying between them. The CDR3 nucleotides are TGTGCCAGTAGTTTCCCGACAGATCTTAATGAGCAGTTCTTC. It yields the protein CASSFPTDLNEQFF.

This clone turned up a few times. The chain combines TRBV7-2 with TRBJ1-2; D is perhaps TRBD1 (6 bases). The CDR3 is made up of 13 amino acids. The V end was cut by 6 bases, the J end by 3 bases, with 11 bases between. Germline assignment: CDR1 SGHTA and CDR2 FQGNSA. The CDR3, as DNA: TGTGCCAGCAGGCCGGCAGGGGACTATGGCTACACCTTC. Translated, it gives CASRPAGDYGYTF.

The chain recombines TRBV7-9 with TRBJ2-7; 7 nucleotides align to TRBD1. Germline V gene data show CDR1 as SEHNR and CDR2 as FQNEAQ (reference sequence). After removal of 5 bases from V and 0 bases from J, the junction contained 10 bases not matched to a gene. This CDR3 is built from 16 residues. As DNA, the CDR3 is TGTGCCAGCAGCGGCCGGACAGGTTTTAGCTCCTACGAGCAGTACTTC. Its protein is CASSGRTGFSSYEQYF.

This chain connects TRBV7-2 to TRBJ2-2; TRBD2 matches at 15 bases. V shed 5 bases, J shed 4 bases, and the junction held 5 bases outside the gene matches. This CDR3 contains 17 residues. The germline CDR1 and CDR2 sequences are SGHTA and FQGNSA. The CDR3: CASSLGLAGGTTGELFF. The DNA for the CDR3 is TGTGCCAGCAGCCTCGGACTAGCGGGAGGGACCACCGGGGAGCTGTTTTTT.

The CDR3 region has the DNA TGCGCCAGCAGCCAAGGGGGGACTAGCGGGAACTATGAGCAGTTCTTC. Translated: CASSQGGTSGNYEQFF. The chain uses TRBV4-3 and TRBJ2-1; 13 positions agree with TRBD2. Trimming cost V 1 base and J 8 bases; bases outside gene matches: 5. CDR1 LGHNA and CDR2 YSLEER come from the germline V gene. CDR3 size: 16 residues.